The clone carrying this T cell receptor beta chain came up a few times. Each CDR3 protein is one row after TCRdb ran MiXCR on the RT-PCR reads. The data contain around 530,000 distinct CDR3 sequences, approximately 15% of them seen just once; the ten biggest clones take up around 3%. The entry originates in a study of response to subunit inactivated influenza vaccine. CDR3 length: 13 amino acids. CDR1 is MGHDK and CDR2 is SYGVNS in the germline V gene. Losses at the gene ends were 9 bases for V and 4 bases for J; bases not matched to a gene: 7. The J gene is TRBJ1-2, the V gene TRBV25-1; 8 bases match TRBD1. The receptor's source is a man aged 50 to 75 who received an inactivated influenza vaccine. The source was CD4+ T cells sorted from PBMCs, collected about 24 months after vaccination. CDR3 sequence: CARPPGGFYGYTF. CDR3 nucleotides: TGTGCCAGGCCTCCAGGGGGCTTCTATGGCTACACCTTC.